This T cell receptor beta chain was sequenced during a study of spatial heterogeneity in lung cancer. Study-wide context: Raw-read counts averaged over ten per unique TCR and UMI combination. Notes on the study in general: Ubiquitous expanded tumor TCRs were seen in blood more at resection than at follow-up.

As to time point: sample taken at primary tumor resection. The sequenced material consisted of unsorted whole RNA from tumor, nontumor lung or frozen PBMC. This clonotype was seen only a few times. Its antigen is still unknown. Germline CDR1 reads KGHDR; CDR2 reads SFDVKD. CDR3 length: 17 residues. Deletions cut 3 bases from V and 0 bases from J, with 13 bases between. Carried by each TCR cDNA molecule was a unique molecular identifier. TCRdb passed the 5' RACE reads through MiXCR, listing each CDR3 protein once. Among some 44,000 distinct CDR3 sequences listed, roughly 13% were seen once. This chain uses TRBV24-1 with TRBJ2-2, with a tentative D call TRBD2 (6 bases). The sequenced sample was PBMCs, obtained at surgery. This sequence originates from a male donor with early-stage non-small cell lung cancer. This CDR3 is CATSDPVGGANTGELFF. In DNA form, the CDR3 reads TGTGCCACCAGTGATCCTGTGGGAGGAGCGAACACCGGGGAGCTGTTTTTT.